A single sample is the source of the 20 T cell receptor beta chains below, sequenced in a study of patients and donors after allogeneic stem cell transplantation. From the RT-PCR reads, TCRdb called clonotypes with MiXCR, one entry per CDR3 protein. Seen here are tens of thousands of distinct CDR3 sequences, around 27% observed once, and the top ten hold more than 20%. The sample was blood, either unsorted or a sorted T cell fraction (not recorded which). The receptors stem from a human donor who was either an allogeneic HSCT recipient or a stem cell or donor lymphocyte infusion donor (not recorded which). It is not recorded whose cells these are; they may come from a transplant donor.

The chain couples TRBV6-2 or TRBV6-3 to TRBJ1-5; 8 bases map to TRBD1. Unmatched junction bases numbered 8, after V lost 7 bases and J lost 6 bases. This CDR3 is 14 amino acids long. Germline lookup yields CDR1 MNHEY and CDR2 SVGEGT. Here the CDR3 DNA reads TGTGCCAGCATTGACAGGGGCGGCAGTCAGCCCCAGCATTTT. Translating gives CASIDRGGSQPQHF.

This sequence joins TRBV29-1 and TRBJ1-2; D gene ambiguous. This CDR3 has 14 amino acids. The V gene's germline CDR1 is SQVTM and CDR2 ANQGSEA. V shed 2 bases and J shed 0 bases, with 10 bases lying between them. The CDR3 coding sequence is TGCAGCGTTGAATTGGGTCTACCTAACTATGGCTACACCTTC. Protein sequence: CSVELGLPNYGYTF. The full variable domain, completed using reference TRBV29-1 and TRBJ1-2, is SAVISQKPSRDICQRGTSLTIQCQVDSQVTMMFWYRQQPGQSLTLIATANQGSEATYESGFVIDKFPISRPNLTFSTLTVSNMSPEDSSIYLCSVELGLPNYGYTFGSGTRLTVV.

V is TRBV7-9 and J is TRBJ2-5; D may be TRBD1 (6 bases). Per the germline V gene, CDR1 is SEHNR and CDR2 is FQNEAQ (reference sequence). This CDR3 contains 15 residues. Trimming pared 3 bases from V and 3 bases from J, leaving 14 bases between. CDR3 region: CASSLGFNREETQYF. In DNA, the CDR3 is TGTGCCAGCAGCTTGGGCTTTAACAGGGAAGAGACCCAGTACTTC.

This clonotype was seen a few times. The genes are TRBV10-3 and TRBJ2-5; D could derive from TRBD1 or TRBD2 (5 bases each). The germline V and J ends were trimmed by 0 bases and 2 bases, with 10 bases remaining between them. CDR1 ENHRY and CDR2 SYGVKD come from the germline V gene. The CDR3 covers 15 residues. The CDR3, as DNA: TGTGCCATCAGTGAGTCGAGGGGAGCTCAAGAGACCCAGTACTTC. Translating gives CAISESRGAQETQYF.

CDR3 amino acids: CASSEGTGLSTDTQYF. The CDR3 DNA reads TGTGCCAGCAGTGAAGGGACAGGGTTATCCACAGATACGCAGTATTTT. V gene TRBV6-1 combines with J gene TRBJ2-3; the match to TRBD1 covers 8 bases. The junction had 5 bases not matched to a gene; V was cut back by 1 base and J by 2 bases. Germline loops: CDR1 MNHNS, CDR2 SASEGT. This CDR3 has 16 residues.

This clonotype has more than one count but fewer than ten. The V gene is TRBV21-1, the J gene TRBJ2-2; TRBD1 was called by the table and not checked on the DNA. TRBV21-1 is labeled a pseudogene. The CDR3 loop spans 15 amino acids. The CDR3: CASPSQGQGGGELFF. The CDR3 DNA sequence: TGTGCCAGCCCATCCCAGGGACAGGGTGGCGGGGAGCTGTTTTTT.

This clonotype was seen only a few times. The chain couples TRBV27 to TRBJ1-1; D not certain. CDR1 MNHEY and CDR2 SMNVEV come from the germline V gene (reference sequence). CDR3 length: 15 amino acids. The V gene lost 0 bases and the J gene lost 4 bases, with 12 bases spanning the gap. The CDR3 DNA reads as TGTGCCAGCAGTTTATCGGTAGTACGGGGCACTGAAGCTTTCTTT. Its protein is CASSLSVVRGTEAFF.

The J gene is TRBJ2-1, the V gene TRBV6-2 or TRBV6-3; unclear D gene. Between the trimmed V and J ends, which lost 3 bases and 0 bases, there was a span of 12 bases. The germline V gene encodes CDR1 MNHEY and CDR2 SVGEGT. This CDR3 has 16 residues. The CDR3 DNA sequence: TGTGCCAGCAGTTATGTTGATCCTAGCTCCTACAATGAGCAGTTCTTC. It is translated as CASSYVDPSSYNEQFF.

The chain joins TRBV20-1 to TRBJ2-1; 7 positions match TRBD2. V gave up 3 bases and J gave up 7 bases; unmatched junction bases: 9. CDR1 is DFQATT and CDR2 is SNEGSKA in the germline V gene (reference sequence). The length of the CDR3 is 14 residues. CDR3 DNA: TGCAGTGCTAGTCGGCTAGCGGTACTTAATGAGCAGTTCTTC. Protein: CSASRLAVLNEQFF.

The sample holds a few counts of this clonotype. The V call is TRBV18, the J call TRBJ2-1; perhaps TRBD1 as D (5 bases). Germline lookup yields CDR1 KGHSH and CDR2 LQKENI. The CDR3 length is 15 residues. V was trimmed by 3 bases and J by 5 bases, leaving 14 bases between them. The CDR3 loop is CASSPSQVSNNEQFF. CDR3 in DNA: TGTGCCAGCTCACCTTCACAGGTCTCAAACAATGAGCAGTTCTTC. Together with reference TRBV18 and TRBJ2-1, the CDR3 gives the full variable domain: NAGVMQNPRHLVRRRGQEARLRCSPMKGHSHVYWYRQLPEEGLKFMVYLQKENIIDESGMPKERFSAEFPKEGPSILRIQQVVRGDSAAYFCASSPSQVSNNEQFFGPGTRLTVL.

The chain is built from TRBV29-1 and TRBJ2-7; perhaps TRBD1 as D (5 bases). CDR1 and CDR2 from the germline V gene are SQVTM and ANQGSEA. V was cut by 6 bases and J by 3 bases, with 9 bases left in between. CDR3 size: 11 residues. The CDR3: CSVRENYEQYF. CDR3 DNA sequence: TGCAGCGTCAGGGAAAACTACGAGCAGTACTTC.

CDR3 protein: CASRVDRGHGYTF. In DNA form, the CDR3 reads TGTGCCAGCAGAGTCGACAGGGGGCATGGCTACACCTTC. The chain combines TRBV12-3 or TRBV12-4 with TRBJ1-2; 10 bases align to TRBD1. V lost 6 bases and J lost 6; bases outside the gene matches: 4. The CDR3 spans 13 residues.

This clonotype was found a few times. The chain combines TRBV5-1 with TRBJ1-1; TRBD1 aligns across 8 bases. The CDR3 length is 14 residues. From germline, CDR1 is SGHRS and CDR2 YFSETQ. J was trimmed by 2 bases and V by 4 bases; bases with no gene match: 4. The CDR3 nucleotides are TGCGCCAGCAGCCGGACAGGGAGTAACACTGAAGCTTTCTTT. Amino acids: CASSRTGSNTEAFF.

The chain recombines TRBV4-2 with TRBJ2-7; D is unresolved. V lost 8 bases, J lost 0 bases, and 17 bases lay in between. The CDR3 sequence is 15 residues long. Germline V CDR1 and CDR2: LGHNA, YNFKEQ. CDR3 sequence: CASSVLASFSYEQYF. CDR3 coding DNA: TGTGCCAGCTCGGTCTTGGCCAGCTTCTCCTACGAGCAGTACTTC.

This clonotype was seen more than once but under ten times. V is TRBV7-8 and J is TRBJ2-5, with D perhaps TRBD2 (5 bases). Germline V lookup: CDR1 SGHVS, CDR2 FQNEAQ. Trimming stripped 3 bases from V and 1 base from J, with 9 bases between. The CDR3 is made up of 14 amino acids. Written as DNA, the CDR3 is TGTGCCAGCAGCTTGGACTTACCCCAAGAGACCCAGTACTTC. This gives the protein CASSLDLPQETQYF.

This clonotype was seen repeatedly, ten times or more. This chain connects TRBV12-3 or TRBV12-4 to TRBJ1-5, with 12 bases that match TRBD1. Unmatched junction bases numbered 7, after V lost 6 bases and J lost 7 bases. There are 15 residues in the CDR3. This CDR3 reads CASSLSGTGGQPQHF. The CDR3 DNA follows: TGTGCCAGCAGCTTATCCGGGACAGGGGGCCAGCCCCAGCATTTT.

In its sample, this clonotype was seen a few times. This chain joins TRBV7-2 and TRBJ2-1; D remains unclear. The germline gives CDR1 SGHTA, CDR2 FQGNSA. Deletions cut 3 bases from V and 6 bases from J, with 12 bases between. The CDR3 length is 14 residues. The CDR3 DNA reads as TGTGCCAGCAGCTTGATGAAGGGCCTCAATGAGCAGTTCTTC. Its translation: CASSLMKGLNEQFF.

This chain connects TRBV20-1 to TRBJ1-1; tentative D call: TRBD1 (5 bases). Germline V CDR1 and CDR2: DFQATT, SNEGSKA (reference sequence). V shed 5 bases and J shed 0 bases, with 10 bases lying between them. The CDR3 is 13 residues long. In DNA form, the CDR3 reads TGCAGTGCTGTCGGGACCGTGAACACTGAAGCTTTCTTT. Its protein is CSAVGTVNTEAFF.

CDR3 bases: TGCAGCGTCCGGACAGGGTTCGGGGCAGATACGCAGTATTTT. Its protein product is CSVRTGFGADTQYF. V gene TRBV29-1 combines with J gene TRBJ2-3; 8 bases align to TRBD1. This CDR3 contains 14 residues. Germline CDR1 is SQVTM and CDR2 is ANQGSEA. The V and J ends lost 6 bases and 4 bases, in that order; junction bases with no gene match: 9.

This clonotype occurred a few times. The CDR3 bases are TGCAGCGTTGGAGGTGGAAACACCATATATTTT. It yields the protein CSVGGGNTIYF. The rearrangement links TRBV29-1 to TRBJ1-3, with D unclear. This CDR3 has 11 residues. In germline, CDR1 is SQVTM, CDR2 ANQGSEA. With 4 bases removed from V and 3 bases from J, the gap between germline ends came to 4 bases.